Each of the 29 T cell receptor beta chains below was sequenced from the same sample in a study of blood T cell repertoires in COVID-19. This table comes from immunoSEQ multiplex PCR, and its TCRdb copy is limited to in-frame clones, with some not included. The sample contains roughly 160,000 clones, approximately 85% of which appear only once. Sequenced sample: peripheral blood. The receptors stem from a man at least 80 years old with COVID-19, enrolled during active disease.

The V gene is TRBV7-2, the J gene TRBJ1-5; D is unresolved. Germline V gene data show CDR1 as SGHTA and CDR2 as FQGNSA. This CDR3 has 13 amino acids. Trimming shortened V by 1 base and J by 5 bases, and 6 bases separated the two germline ends. CDR3 region: CASSLERDQPQHF. Written as DNA, the CDR3 is TGTGCCAGCAGCTTAGAGAGGGATCAGCCCCAGCATTTT.

This chain uses TRBV7-9 with TRBJ2-1, with D tentatively TRBD1 (5 bases). The germline CDR1 and CDR2 sequences are SEHNR and FQNEAQ (reference sequence). V was pared by 5 bases and J by 5 bases, with 10 bases between. The CDR3 runs to 13 residues. CDR3: CASSPDSHNEQFF. The CDR3 DNA sequence: TGTGCCAGCAGCCCTGACAGTCACAATGAGCAGTTCTTC.

The rearrangement uses TRBV5-5 and TRBJ2-7, with a tentative D call TRBD2 (6 bases). This CDR3 region has 15 residues. Germline CDR1 and CDR2: SGHKS and YYEKEE (reference sequence). V shed 0 bases and J shed 2 bases, with 12 bases lying between them. The CDR3 reads CASSLVPGGTYEQYF. Here the CDR3 DNA reads TGTGCCAGCAGCTTGGTTCCCGGGGGTACCTACGAGCAGTACTTC. Complete variable domain (other parts from reference TRBV5-5 and TRBJ2-7): DAGVTQSPTHLIKTRGQQVTLRCSPISGHKSVSWYQQVLGQGPQFIFQYYEKEERGRGNFPDRFSARQFPNYSSELNVNALLLGDSALYLCASSLVPGGTYEQYFGPGTRLTVT.

This chain connects TRBV2 to TRBJ1-4; D uncertain. Trimming took off 8 bases at V and 8 bases at J, with 18 bases between the two ends. The CDR3 spans 14 residues. Germline V gene lookup returns CDR1 SNHLY and CDR2 FYNNEI. The CDR3 DNA follows: TGTGCCAGCCAATTTACTGGCCTAGGCGAAAAACTGTTTTTT. Translation gives CASQFTGLGEKLFF.

For the CDR3, the DNA is TGTGCCAGCAGCTTGGAACATAGCAATCAGCCCCAGCATTTT. Residues: CASSLEHSNQPQHF. The chain carries TRBV5-5 and TRBJ1-5; no clear D. The ends were cut back, 0 bases at V and 0 bases at J, with 4 bases in the middle. Per the germline V gene, CDR1 is SGHKS and CDR2 is YYEKEE (reference sequence). The CDR3 loop spans 14 amino acids.

The chain uses TRBV2 and TRBJ2-3; 14 bases match TRBD2. The trim removed 8 bases at V and 5 bases at J, leaving 3 bases unmatched. This CDR3 has 14 amino acids. From germline, CDR1 is SNHLY and CDR2 FYNNEI. Here the CDR3 reads CASRLAGGLDTQYF. The CDR3, as DNA: TGTGCCAGCCGACTAGCGGGGGGGCTAGATACGCAGTATTTT.

The V gene is TRBV3-1 (or the pseudogene TRBV3-2), the J gene TRBJ2-5, with TRBD2 identical over 10 bases. The CDR3 contains 13 residues. The trim removed 4 bases at V and 5 bases at J, leaving 1 base unmatched. Germline CDR1 LGHDT, CDR2 YNNKEL (reference sequence). The CDR3, as DNA: TGTGCCAGCAGCCCGGGACTAGCGGAGACCCAGTACTTC. Protein product: CASSPGLAETQYF.

This chain uses TRBV29-1 with TRBJ2-3; D not resolved. The CDR3 is made up of 13 amino acids. Germline lookup yields CDR1 SQVTM and CDR2 ANQGSEA. Trimming shortened V by 3 bases and J by 4 bases, and 11 bases separated the two germline ends. CDR3 protein: CSVEGPGADTQYF. CDR3 nucleotide sequence: TGCAGCGTTGAGGGCCCCGGTGCAGATACGCAGTATTTT.

This clone has just a few counts. The chain couples TRBV10-3 to TRBJ1-6; 9 positions agree with TRBD1. CDR1 is ENHRY and CDR2 is SYGVKD in the germline V gene. V shed 3 bases, J shed 9 bases, and the junction held 3 bases outside the gene matches. The CDR3 is made up of 14 amino acids. The CDR3 here is CAISDRDRASPLHF. The CDR3 coding sequence is TGTGCCATCAGTGACAGGGACAGGGCTTCACCCCTCCACTTT.

The chain is built from TRBV6-6 and TRBJ1-5; possible D gene TRBD1, 6 bases. Germline lookup yields CDR1 MNHNY and CDR2 SVGAGI (reference sequence). The V end lost 7 bases, the J end lost 1 base, and 17 bases lay between the germline ends. This CDR3 contains 16 residues. The CDR3 nucleotides are TGTGCCAGCACCGATATACGGGGGGCCAGCAATCAGCCCCAGCATTTT. It codes for CASTDIRGASNQPQHF.

The rearrangement uses TRBV4-2 and TRBJ2-7; 8 nucleotides align to TRBD1. V dropped 0 bases and J dropped 4; count of bases not matched to a gene: 8. The CDR3 extends over 16 amino acids. Germline V gene sequence: CDR1 LGHNA, CDR2 YNFKEQ. The CDR3 region has the DNA TGTGCCAGCAGCCAAGACCGGGGCCAGGGGGCGTACGAGCAGTACTTC. It codes for CASSQDRGQGAYEQYF.

The chain employs TRBV7-9 and TRBJ2-5; 9 bases map to TRBD1. The CDR3 spans 14 residues. Germline V gene sequence: CDR1 SEHNR, CDR2 FQNEAQ (reference sequence). V shed 5 bases and J 5 bases; nucleotides not matched to a gene: 6. The CDR3 is CASSPLTGGETQYF. The DNA for the CDR3 is TGTGCCAGCAGCCCATTGACAGGGGGTGAGACCCAGTACTTC.

The chain links TRBV5-5 to TRBJ2-5; 9 bases are shared with TRBD1. Germline CDR1 SGHKS, CDR2 YYEKEE (reference sequence). The CDR3 loop spans 16 amino acids. Germline trimming cut 0 bases from V and 4 bases from J; bases unmatched to any gene: 7. The CDR3 is CASSLDTGGVGETQYF. CDR3 nucleotide sequence: TGTGCCAGCAGCTTGGATACAGGGGGCGTCGGAGAGACCCAGTACTTC.

The rearrangement links TRBV5-1 to TRBJ1-4; the D gene is possibly TRBD1 (6 bases). The germline CDR1 and CDR2 sequences are SGHRS and YFSETQ. CDR3 size: 14 residues. Deletions cut 4 bases from V and 7 bases from J, with 14 bases between. CDR3 protein: CASSKADSSEKLFF. CDR3 DNA: TGCGCCAGCAGCAAAGCGGACAGTAGTGAAAAACTGTTTTTT.

This rearrangement joins TRBV2 to TRBJ2-3, with no clear D. Germline CDR1 SNHLY, CDR2 FYNNEI. V lost 6 bases and J lost 5, with 9 bases in between. This CDR3 is built from 12 residues. CDR3 in amino acids: CASRQQRDTQYF. Written as DNA, the CDR3 is TGTGCCAGCAGACAGCAGAGAGATACGCAGTATTTT.

Only one count was recorded for this clone. This rearrangement joins TRBV7-9 to TRBJ2-2, with D possibly TRBD1 on 6 matching bases. Trimming removed 5 bases at V and 8 bases at J, with 15 bases between. Germline CDR1 and CDR2: SEHNR and FQNEAQ (reference sequence). This CDR3 region has 14 residues. Here the CDR3 reads CASSRILQGGELFF. The CDR3 DNA sequence: TGTGCCAGCAGCCGAATACTACAGGGTGGGGAGCTGTTTTTT.

The chain carries TRBV5-1 and TRBJ2-3; 13 bases align to TRBD2. This CDR3 contains 18 residues. Trimming at V came to 3 bases and at J to 0 bases, leaving 7 bases not matched to a gene. Germline V gene sequence: CDR1 SGHRS, CDR2 YFSETQ. The CDR3, as DNA: TGCGCCAGCAGCTCCCGACTAGCGGGGGGCATTAGCACAGATACGCAGTATTTT. Protein product: CASSSRLAGGISTDTQYF.

The chain couples TRBV7-9 to TRBJ2-3; TRBD1 might be the D (5 bases). V was cut by 3 bases and J by 6 bases, with 13 bases left in between. This CDR3 contains 14 residues. The germline V gene encodes CDR1 SEHNR and CDR2 FQNEAQ (reference sequence). CDR3 bases: TGTGCCAGCAGCTTCAGATTGGACATGGATACGCAGTATTTT. It yields the protein CASSFRLDMDTQYF.

This clone appeared a few times. This chain joins TRBV28 and TRBJ1-5; D is unclear. This CDR3 spans 14 amino acids. Germline CDR1 is MDHEN and CDR2 is SYDVKM. Deletions cut 2 bases from V and 1 base from J, with 6 bases between. The CDR3 protein is CASSLPMSNQPQHF. The CDR3 DNA reads TGTGCCAGCAGTTTACCTATGAGCAATCAGCCCCAGCATTTT.

The chain uses TRBV18 and TRBJ1-4; possible D gene TRBD1, 6 bases. The ends were cut back, 4 bases at V and 5 bases at J, with 11 bases in the middle. Germline CDR1 reads KGHSH; CDR2 reads LQKENI. This CDR3 region has 14 residues. Here the CDR3 DNA reads TGTGCCAGCTCACAGTCAGGGGCAAATGAAAAACTGTTTTTT. Translated, it gives CASSQSGANEKLFF.

The chain recombines TRBV19 with TRBJ2-3, with 10 nucleotides matching TRBD1. CDR3 length equals 16 residues. Trimming took 5 bases from V and 5 from J; bases not matched to a gene: 10. Looked up from germline, CDR1 is LNHDA and CDR2 is SQIVND (reference sequence). Written as DNA, the CDR3 is TGTGCCAGTAGTGCTACCCGGACAGGGGGAAAAGATACGCAGTATTTT. Translation gives CASSATRTGGKDTQYF.

This clone was found a few times. Other DNA variants within this sample encode the same CDR3. The chain couples TRBV3-1 (or the pseudogene TRBV3-2) to TRBJ1-1; 10 positions match TRBD1. V trimming: 1 base; J trimming: 2 bases; junction bases outside the gene matches: 1. CDR3 length equals 15 residues. Germline lookup yields CDR1 LGHDT and CDR2 YNNKEL (reference sequence). CDR3: CASSQGDRGNTEAFF. DNA for the CDR3: TGTGCCAGCAGCCAAGGGGACAGGGGTAACACTGAAGCTTTCTTT.

This clone was seen a handful of times. The chain is built from TRBV5-1 and TRBJ2-5; 8 bases fit TRBD1. The germline V gene encodes CDR1 SGHRS and CDR2 YFSETQ. V trimming: 4 bases; J trimming: 5 bases; junction bases outside the gene matches: 13. The CDR3 totals 16 residues. CDR3 nucleotide sequence: TGCGCCAGCAGCGCCCTCGGACAGGGAGGACAGGAGACCCAGTACTTC. It encodes CASSALGQGGQETQYF.

This clone has a handful of counts. The rearrangement joins TRBV7-9 to TRBJ2-4, with D perhaps matching TRBD1 (6 bases). CDR1 is SEHNR and CDR2 is FQNEAQ in the germline V gene (reference sequence). Trimming removed 5 bases at V and 6 bases at J, with 8 bases between. The CDR3 extends over 12 amino acids. The CDR3 reads CASSRQANIQYF. Here the CDR3 DNA reads TGTGCCAGCAGCCGACAGGCAAACATTCAGTACTTC.

The table lists this clone with a count of one. The chain is built from TRBV6-6 and TRBJ1-4; tentatively, D is TRBD1 (6 bases). Trimming cost V 2 bases and J 7 bases, with 11 bases left between them. The germline CDR1 and CDR2 sequences are MNHNY and SVGAGI (reference sequence). The CDR3 spans 14 residues. The CDR3, as DNA: TGTGCCAGCAGTTACCCTACAGGGACTGAAAAACTGTTTTTT. Amino acid sequence: CASSYPTGTEKLFF.

The chain joins TRBV27 to TRBJ2-7; 7 bases agree with TRBD1. With 1 base clipped from V and 7 bases from J, the junction kept 7 bases outside the gene matches. The CDR3 contains 14 residues. CDR1 and CDR2 (germline): MNHEY, SMNVEV (reference sequence). The CDR3 sequence is CASSLLGQATEQYF. CDR3 DNA sequence: TGTGCCAGCAGTTTATTAGGACAGGCGACTGAGCAGTACTTC.

This chain connects TRBV9 to TRBJ2-6, with a tentative D call TRBD1 (6 bases). Germline CDR1 reads SGDLS; CDR2 reads YYNGEE. The CDR3 loop spans 16 amino acids. V was trimmed by 4 bases and J by 2 bases, leaving 13 bases between them. The CDR3 protein is CASSTYRAAGANVLTF. The CDR3 bases are TGTGCCAGCAGCACATACAGGGCGGCTGGGGCCAACGTCCTGACTTTC.

The chain couples TRBV4-2 to TRBJ2-7, with 9 bases matching TRBD1. The CDR3 length is 19 residues. Unmatched junction bases numbered 13, after V lost 1 base and J lost 0 bases. Per germline, CDR1 LGHNA and CDR2 YNFKEQ. The CDR3 spells CASSQVSGTGSPSSYEQYF. The DNA of the CDR3 is TGTGCCAGCAGCCAAGTATCCGGGACAGGGTCCCCGAGCTCCTACGAGCAGTACTTC.

This sequence joins TRBV18 and TRBJ2-3; D perhaps matches TRBD1 (6 bases). With 3 bases removed from V and 1 base from J, the gap between germline ends came to 8 bases. The germline CDR1 and CDR2 sequences are KGHSH and LQKENI. CDR3 length: 14 amino acids. The CDR3 loop is CASSPRQGTDTQYF. The CDR3 nucleotides are TGTGCCAGCTCACCCAGACAGGGCACAGATACGCAGTATTTT.